Reported below is one T cell receptor (beta chain). Its antigen is still unknown. V lost 2 bases and J lost 0, with 8 bases in between. This CDR3 is built from 15 residues. Germline V gives CDR1 KGHSH, CDR2 LQKENI. The source of the sample is a study of cytomegalovirus exposure and HLA in healthy donors. Notes on the study in general: Presence/absence analyses assumed roughly uniform sequencing depth across donors.

The PCR employed 60 Vbeta primers together with 13 Jbeta primers. Sequenced by immunoSEQ multiplex PCR; TCRdb stores in-frame clones only, minus some. The data hold fewer than 150,000 clones, with about 82% observed a single time. The sample consisted of PBMCs. This clonotype originated in a man aged 25 to 40 in good health and CMV-seronegative. The chain employs TRBV18 and TRBJ1-5; D gene uncertain. In DNA, the CDR3 is TGTGCCAGCTCACCATTTCCGGGTAGCAATCAGCCCCAGCATTTT. It translates to CASSPFPGSNQPQHF.